The 6 T cell receptor beta chains below come from one sample, sequenced in a study of T-cell memory formation after mild COVID-19. TCRdb passed the 5' RACE reads through MiXCR, listing each CDR3 protein once. The sample shows 350,000 or so distinct CDR3 sequences, around a fifth of them seen only once. Sequenced input: PBMCs or a T cell subset sorted from them (not recorded which). The receptors stem from a man younger than 35 who had mild COVID-19 (a few samples of this study predate the infection). Cell type and time point are not known.

This clonotype was picked up a small number of times. In DNA form, the CDR3 reads TGTGCCAGCAGCCCCCCGGGACTAGCGGGGGACGAAGAGCAGTACGTC. Encoded protein: CASSPPGLAGDEEQYV. J is TRBJ2-7 and V is TRBV6-8; the match to TRBD2 covers 14 bases. The CDR3 runs to 16 residues. Germline CDR1 and CDR2: MNHGY and SAAAGT. The junction had 11 bases not matched to a gene; V was cut back by 6 bases and J by 7 bases.

The gene calls are TRBV7-9 and TRBJ1-6; D might be TRBD1 (5 bases). Between the trimmed V and J ends, which lost 6 bases and 11 bases, there was a span of 17 bases. The germline V gene has CDR1 SEHNR and CDR2 FQNEAQ (reference sequence). The CDR3 is 14 residues long. This chain's CDR3 is CASRPPGRTAPLHF. CDR3 nucleotides: TGTGCCAGCAGACCCCCAGGGAGAACGGCACCCCTCCACTTT.

This clonotype was found a few times. The chain joins TRBV7-6 to TRBJ2-1, with D unresolved. The CDR3 loop spans 15 amino acids. Trimming removed 5 bases from V and 4 bases from J, with 15 bases in between. Germline CDR1 and CDR2: SGHVS and FNYEAQ. CDR3 sequence: CASSPLSTPYNEQFF. Written as DNA, the CDR3 is TGTGCCAGCAGCCCATTAAGTACCCCTTACAATGAGCAGTTCTTC.

This clonotype has just a few counts. V and J are TRBV6-1 and TRBJ1-5; 9 nucleotides line up with TRBD1. The CDR3 extends over 14 amino acids. Germline CDR1 and CDR2: MNHNS and SASEGT. V trimming: 11 bases; J trimming: 2 bases; junction bases outside the gene matches: 7. CDR3 in DNA: TGTGCCGCCGGGTGGACAGGGGGCAATCAGCCCCAGCATTTT. Amino acid sequence: CAAGWTGGNQPQHF.

This chain connects TRBV7-8 to TRBJ1-3; no reliable D call. The V gene's germline CDR1 is SGHVS and CDR2 FQNEAQ. The CDR3 covers 13 residues. Trimming took off 3 bases at V and 2 bases at J, with 5 bases between the two ends. The CDR3 DNA reads TGTGCCAGCAGCTTGCCCCCTGGAAACACCATATATTTT. Amino acids: CASSLPPGNTIYF.

This clonotype was found many times. The chain links TRBV7-6 to TRBJ2-7; D not certain. V gave up 5 bases and J gave up 6 bases, with 23 bases separating them. The germline CDR1 and CDR2 sequences are SGHVS and FNYEAQ. The CDR3 extends over 16 amino acids. DNA for the CDR3: TGTGCCAGCAGCCACGGGCTAACTTGGTCCTACAGCGAGCAGTACGTC. It codes for CASSHGLTWSYSEQYV.